These 19 T cell receptor beta chains originate from one sample sequenced in a study of T-cell memory formation after mild COVID-19. TCRdb reanalysed the 5' RACE reads using MiXCR and keeps one entry per CDR3 protein. Among about 600,000 distinct CDR3 sequences listed, roughly 22% were seen once. The sample consisted of PBMCs or a T cell subset sorted from them (not recorded which). The source of these receptors is an adult woman who had mild COVID-19 (a few samples of this study predate the infection). Cell type and time point are not known.

This clonotype appeared a few times. This sequence joins TRBV27 and TRBJ2-7; TRBD2 matches at 8 bases. Trimming at V came to 5 bases and at J to 5 bases, leaving 14 bases not matched to a gene. The CDR3 length is 16 residues. CDR1 is MNHEY, CDR2 SMNVEV, per germline (reference sequence). The CDR3 sequence is CASSAYGLARTNEQYF. DNA for the CDR3: TGTGCCAGCAGTGCATACGGACTAGCTCGGACCAACGAGCAGTACTTC.

V and J are TRBV20-1 and TRBJ1-5; D unresolved. CDR1 is DFQATT and CDR2 is SNEGSKA in the germline V gene (reference sequence). CDR3 length equals 15 residues. Trimming removed 0 bases from V and 3 bases from J, with 12 bases in between. CDR3 coding DNA: TGCAGTGCTAGAGATCAGGAGGCCGCCAATCAGCCCCAGCATTTT. Translated, it gives CSARDQEAANQPQHF.

In this sample, this clonotype turned up a few times. The V call is TRBV28, the J call TRBJ2-1; TRBD2 agrees at 10 bases. The CDR3 spans 16 residues. V shed 1 base, J shed 7 bases, and the junction held 7 bases outside the gene matches. Germline CDR1 and CDR2: MDHEN and SYDVKM. The CDR3 nucleotides read TGTGCCAGCAGTTTATATACTAGCGGGACTATAAATGAGCAGTTCTTC. Translating it yields CASSLYTSGTINEQFF.

The rearrangement joins TRBV12-3 or TRBV12-4 to TRBJ2-1, with 11 bases lining up with TRBD2. With 3 bases clipped from V and 5 bases from J, the junction kept 9 bases outside the gene matches. This CDR3 contains 17 residues. DNA for the CDR3: TGTGCCAGCAGTTTGGATCCCGGGACTAGCGGTAACAATGAGCAGTTCTTC. Its translation is CASSLDPGTSGNNEQFF.

This clonotype was counted only a few times. This chain connects TRBV25-1 to TRBJ1-2, with D unclear. V dropped 5 bases and J dropped 4 bases, with 11 bases sitting between them. CDR1 and CDR2 from the germline V gene are MGHDK and SYGVNS. The CDR3 has 13 residues. The CDR3 reads CASSPRAGYGYTF. In DNA form, the CDR3 reads TGTGCCAGCAGTCCCCGGGCTGGCTATGGCTACACCTTC.

This clonotype has just one count. The chain has TRBV4-2 and TRBJ2-5, with 10 bases identical to TRBD2. Germline V lookup: CDR1 LGHNA, CDR2 YNFKEQ. The ends lost 0 bases at V and 6 bases at J; junction bases unmatched: 13. This CDR3 comprises 18 residues. CDR3 DNA: TGTGCCAGCAGCCAAGAGGGTAGCGGGGGGCTCGTAGGACAGACCCAGTACTTC. Its protein is CASSQEGSGGLVGQTQYF.

This chain links TRBV12-3 or TRBV12-4 with TRBJ2-7; TRBD2 is a possible D gene (5 bases). The CDR3 has 14 residues. V lost 3 bases to trimming and J lost 7 bases, with 16 bases between them. In nucleotides, the CDR3 is TGTGCCAGCAGTTTCTCGCGGGCCCGGCGAGAGCAGTACTTC. Protein sequence: CASSFSRARREQYF.

A few counts support this clonotype. V usage is TRBV5-1 and J usage is TRBJ2-7, with D unresolved. V gave up 1 base and J gave up 0 bases, with 8 bases separating them. Per the germline V gene, CDR1 is SGHRS and CDR2 is YFSETQ. The CDR3 is 14 residues long. Here the CDR3 DNA reads TGCGCCAGCAGCTTGTGGGGTCCCTCCTACGAGCAGTACTTC. This sequence encodes CASSLWGPSYEQYF. The variable domain in full, with the rest retrieved from reference TRBV5-1 and TRBJ2-7, is KAGVTQTPRYLIKTRGQQVTLSCSPISGHRSVSWYQQTPGQGLQFLFEYFSETQRNKGNFPGRFSGRQFSNSRSEMNVSTLELGDSALYLCASSLWGPSYEQYFGPGTRLTVT.

This clonotype was seen a handful of times. In nucleotides, the CDR3 is TGTGCCAGCAGTCGGCGGACTAGCGGGAGACCCTACGAGCAGTACTTC. Residues: CASSRRTSGRPYEQYF. V and J are TRBV6-2 or TRBV6-3 and TRBJ2-7; TRBD2 matches 13 bases. This CDR3 region has 16 residues. Germline V lookup: CDR1 MNHEY, CDR2 SVGEGT. V shed 5 bases, J shed 2 bases, and the junction held 6 bases outside the gene matches.

The chain couples TRBV6-5 to TRBJ2-7; D is possibly TRBD2 (5 bases). Looked up from germline, CDR1 is MNHEY and CDR2 is SVGAGI. The length of the CDR3 is 16 residues. The V end was cut by 5 bases, the J end by 0 bases, with 17 bases between. The CDR3 loop is CASSGVRTEGSYEQYF. The CDR3 DNA reads as TGTGCCAGCAGTGGGGTAAGAACAGAGGGCTCCTACGAGCAGTACTTC.

The chain carries TRBV30 and TRBJ2-2; 8 nucleotides line up with TRBD2. The J segment lost 6 bases and the V segment lost 1 base, leaving 10 bases of the junction unmatched. The CDR3 extends over 16 amino acids. Per the germline V gene, CDR1 is GTSNPN and CDR2 is SVGIG (reference sequence). CDR3 amino acids: CAWSGTGTSRAGELFF. The CDR3 DNA is TGTGCCTGGAGTGGGACCGGGACTAGTAGGGCCGGGGAGCTGTTTTTT. Combining the CDR3 with reference TRBV30 and TRBJ2-2 gives the whole variable domain SQTIHQWPATLVQPVGSPLSLECTVEGTSNPNLYWYRQAAGRGLQLLFYSVGIGQISSEVPQNLSASRPQDRQFILSSKKLLLSDSGFYLCAWSGTGTSRAGELFFGEGSRLTVL.

This clonotype was counted only a few times. This chain links TRBV7-3 with TRBJ1-2; 8 bases are shared with TRBD1. Germline CDR1 and CDR2: SGHTA and FQGTGA. V trimming: 5 bases; J trimming: 3 bases; junction bases outside the gene matches: 8. The CDR3 spans 15 residues. The CDR3 spells CASSPRTGPDYGYTF. For the CDR3, the DNA is TGTGCCAGCAGCCCAAGGACAGGGCCGGACTATGGCTACACCTTC.

This chain uses TRBV24-1 with TRBJ2-5, with TRBD1 matching over 7 bases. The length of the CDR3 is 15 residues. Germline CDR1 and CDR2: KGHDR and SFDVKD. Losses at the gene ends were 3 bases for V and 5 bases for J; bases not matched to a gene: 8. CDR3 nucleotide sequence: TGTGCCACCAGTGATCATAGACAGGGAATGGAGACCCAGTACTTC. Protein product: CATSDHRQGMETQYF.

The J gene is TRBJ1-5, the V gene TRBV6-2 or TRBV6-3, with D maybe TRBD1 (6 bases). Trimming stripped 6 bases from V and 1 base from J, with 16 bases between. CDR3 length: 16 amino acids. Germline V gene sequence: CDR1 MNHEY, CDR2 SVGEGT. CDR3 DNA sequence: TGTGCCAGCAGAGGGGGATATGTTGTCAGCAATCAGCCCCAGCATTTT. Translating it yields CASRGGYVVSNQPQHF.

This clonotype occurred a few times. This chain links TRBV4-1 with TRBJ2-1; TRBD1 aligns across 9 bases. The CDR3 extends over 17 amino acids. V was clipped by 4 bases and J by 2 bases; unmatched bases: 9. CDR1 is MGHRA, CDR2 YSYEKL, per germline. CDR3 sequence reads: CASSPGDRDRAYNEQFF. The CDR3 DNA is TGCGCCAGCAGCCCAGGAGACCGGGACAGGGCCTACAATGAGCAGTTCTTC.

This sequence joins TRBV4-1 and TRBJ2-7; no firm D call. Trimming shortened V by 2 bases and J by 5 bases, and 7 bases separated the two germline ends. The CDR3 is 12 amino acids. The germline CDR1 and CDR2 sequences are MGHRA and YSYEKL. CDR3 coding DNA: TGCGCCAGCAGCCAATACGGCCACGAGCAGTACTTC. This translates into CASSQYGHEQYF.

The chain couples TRBV9 to TRBJ2-7, with 7 bases that match TRBD2. Losses at the gene ends were 3 bases for V and 2 bases for J; bases not matched to a gene: 8. This CDR3 has 15 residues. Looked up from germline, CDR1 is SGDLS and CDR2 is YYNGEE. The CDR3 nucleotides are TGTGCCAGCAGCGAGGACTTGGGGGGGACCTACGAGCAGTACTTC. Its translation is CASSEDLGGTYEQYF.

This clonotype was picked up many times. The chain employs TRBV24-1 and TRBJ2-3, with TRBD1 matching over 8 bases. The V and J ends lost 4 bases and 1 base, in that order; junction bases with no gene match: 6. CDR3 length: 16 amino acids. The germline V gene encodes CDR1 KGHDR and CDR2 SFDVKD. The CDR3 bases are TGTGCCACCAGTGAAACCGGGACAGGACGCACAGATACGCAGTATTTT. Encoded protein: CATSETGTGRTDTQYF.

The gene calls are TRBV3-1 and TRBJ1-2; D is uncertain. Germline V gives CDR1 LGHDT, CDR2 YNNKEL (reference sequence). Between the trimmed V and J ends, which lost 0 bases and 6 bases, there was a span of 11 bases. The CDR3 contains 14 residues. The CDR3 is CASSQDNVGDGYTF. The DNA for the CDR3 is TGTGCCAGCAGCCAAGATAACGTTGGGGATGGCTACACCTTC.